Listed below are T cell receptor beta chains from one sample, sequenced in a study of technical replicates of blood from a handful of donors. Here immunoSEQ multiplex PCR was the method, and the copy in TCRdb shows in-frame clones only, minus some. Of 65,000 to 90,000 clones in the sample, 93% were seen once. The sample taken for sequencing was T cells isolated from PBMCs. The receptors originated from a human donor in good health. Each CDR3 is given without its conserved first and last residue. A D gene is named only where the DNA matches it firmly.

>TRBV6-6|9|TRBJ2-7|NA
ASSWENEQY
>TRBV15|13|TRBJ1-1|NA
ATSSKGYGLTEAF
>TRBV9|13|TRBJ2-4|TRBD2
ASSVAPGGWDIQY
>TRBV4-1|13|TRBJ2-7|TRBD2
ASSQLAGAAYEQY
>TRBV27|14|TRBJ2-2|TRBD2
ASSPSMGGSPGELF
>TRBV21-1|12|TRBJ2-3|NA
ASVKGTGGVTQY
>TRBV5-4|11|TRBJ2-3|NA
ASSLPGGDTQY
>TRBV19|11|TRBJ2-7|NA
ASSTTGSYEQY
>TRBV21-1|12|TRBJ1-5|NA
ASWGQGVGQPQH
>TRBV2|13|TRBJ1-5|NA
ASRVYLGDSQPQH
>TRBV27|14|TRBJ1-2|NA
ASSHDPQQENYGYT
>TRBV4-1|16|TRBJ1-2|TRBD1
ASSQDRPQRQGGFGYT
>TRBV19|12|TRBJ2-4|NA
ASRTTEAKNIQY
>TRBV11-2|12|TRBJ2-3|NA
ASSSNAGPDTQY
>TRBV10-1|11|TRBJ2-7|NA
ASSDLGSYEQY
>TRBV19|12|TRBJ1-1|NA
ASSMRGVNTEAF
>TRBV2|9|TRBJ1-2|NA
ASVRAGGYT
>TRBV27|10|TRBJ1-1|NA
ASSLSGGEAF
>TRBV5-1|12|TRBJ2-7|NA
ASSLSGSYYEQY
>TRBV29-1|9|TRBJ2-2|NA
SVERGGKVF
>TRBV7-9|11|TRBJ2-3|NA
ASRPDSTDTQY
>TRBV7-8|13|TRBJ2-7|NA
ASSLHGSTIYEQY
>TRBV5-4|17|TRBJ1-2|NA
ASSLLWSIVRVTNYGYT
>TRBV7-9|10|TRBJ1-1|TRBD1
ASTQGAAEAF
>TRBV18|13|TRBJ1-4|TRBD1
ASSRSTGGQEKLF
>TRBV5-1|13|TRBJ1-1|NA
ASSLGQTLNTEAF
>TRBV5-1|13|TRBJ1-5|NA
ASSLAGGSNQPQH
>TRBV12-5|13|TRBJ2-2|NA
AGGGRDRGTGELF
>TRBV18|12|TRBJ2-3|NA
ASSSIEHTDTQY
>TRBV11-2|10|TRBJ1-2|TRBD1
ASSSDRVGYT
>TRBV2|12|TRBJ1-2|TRBD1
ASRDDRGADGYT
>TRBV2|13|TRBJ2-7|TRBD1
ASSLGQGLTYEQY
>TRBV29-1|10|TRBJ2-7|TRBD1
SVRQGTYEQY
>TRBV29-1|13|TRBJ1-2|TRBD1
SVGDRGRPNYGYT
>TRBV5-6|15|TRBJ2-5|TRBD1
ASSRQGPRVDRETQY
>TRBV4-1|15|TRBJ2-6|NA
ASSQSDSLSGANVLT
>TRBV5-6|11|TRBJ1-2|NA
ASSLLQGDGYT
>TRBV9|12|TRBJ2-5|NA
ASSVGASPETQY
>TRBV6-6|10|TRBJ1-5|NA
ASSYSYQPQH
>TRBV29-1|12|TRBJ2-3|TRBD1
SVDPGQGTDTQY
>TRBV30|20|TRBJ2-7|TRBD1
AWVVFPLERSGSGQVLHEQY
>TRBV18|11|TRBJ1-1|NA
ASSPGVNTEAF
>TRBV27|13|TRBJ2-5|TRBD2
ASSLGLAGEETQY
>TRBV18|13|TRBJ2-1|TRBD2
ASSLGLARTNEQF
>TRBV12-5|13|TRBJ2-2|TRBD1
ASGSDRGRIGELF
>TRBV14|12|TRBJ1-3|NA
ASSLAISGNTIY
>TRBV2|11|TRBJ2-1|NA
ATQRWALREQF
>TRBV25-1|11|TRBJ2-7|NA
ASRSAGGYEQY
>TRBV7-7|17|TRBJ2-1|TRBD2
ASSAGGLAGRSSYNEQF